Following are 9 T cell receptor beta chains from one sample sequenced in a study of beta chain features in type 1 diabetes listed by TCRdb under 2018. The library was obtained by the immunoSEQ multiplex PCR assay. The entire isolated RNA was reverse transcribed using the High Capacity cDNA Reverse Transcription Kit, and thus expressed TCRB transcripts were sequenced. This immuneACCESS table, as held by TCRdb, lists in-frame sequences with V and J called but not all clones. Of the missing ones, under half trace to an unresolved V gene in checked studies; the others have no known cause. The sample table holds tens of thousands of clones, of which approximately 47% were seen once. The leading ten clones occupy 0.65% to 0.9% of the sample. No cognate antigen is known for these TCRs. What the work shows at the level of the full study, not this receptor alone: A moderate but significant shortening of TCRB CDR3 length was observed in type 1 diabetes patients in all four CD4+ subsets.

Source material: central memory CD4+ T cells from blood. The receptors were gathered from a man between 25 and 39 years old with type 1 diabetes.

The CDR3 loop reads CASIKGEGGSGNTIYF. CDR3 in DNA: TGTGCCAGCATCAAAGGGGAAGGGGGCTCTGGAAACACCATATATTTT. The rearrangement joins TRBV21-1 to TRBJ1-3; TRBD1, as called in the table, went unchecked against the DNA. TRBV21-1 is a pseudogene. This CDR3 contains 16 residues.

This clone has just a few counts. The chain couples TRBV19 to TRBJ2-2; 7 bases match TRBD1. The trim removed 4 bases at V and 1 base at J, leaving 6 bases unmatched. Germline-derived CDR1 and CDR2 are LNHDA and SQIVND (reference sequence). The CDR3 sequence is 16 residues long. The CDR3: CASSTTGARNTGELFF. In DNA, the CDR3 is TGTGCCAGTAGTACAACAGGGGCGCGGAACACCGGGGAGCTGTTTTTT.

This chain links TRBV5-1 with TRBJ2-1, with TRBD1 matching 7 bases. CDR1 and CDR2 (germline): SGHRS, YFSETQ. The CDR3 spans 14 residues. V shed 0 bases, J shed 5 bases, and the junction held 2 bases outside the gene matches. The CDR3 DNA reads as TGCGCCAGCAGCTTGGGAGACAGGGACAATGAGCAGTTCTTC. This sequence encodes CASSLGDRDNEQFF.

This chain connects TRBV7-6 to TRBJ2-1, with D maybe TRBD1 (5 bases). Germline V gene lookup returns CDR1 SGHVS and CDR2 FNYEAQ. The V end lost 5 bases, the J end lost 5 bases, and 16 bases lay between the germline ends. The CDR3 length is 15 residues. The CDR3 sequence: CASSPMQGANNEQFF. For the CDR3, the DNA is TGTGCCAGCAGCCCAATGCAGGGTGCCAACAATGAGCAGTTCTTC.

This clone has just a few counts. This chain connects TRBV11-2 to TRBJ1-1; 10 bases are shared with TRBD1. With 3 bases clipped from V and 7 bases from J, the junction kept 5 bases outside the gene matches. CDR3 length: 14 residues. Germline V gene lookup returns CDR1 SGHAT and CDR2 FQNNGV. DNA of the CDR3: TGTGCCAGCAGCTTGACAGGGGGCCAAAATGAAGCTTTCTTT. This codes for CASSLTGGQNEAFF.

This clone was observed a few times. The V call is TRBV6-5, the J call TRBJ1-5, with TRBD1 matching over 9 bases. J was trimmed by 6 bases and V by 0 bases; bases with no gene match: 6. CDR1 and CDR2 (germline): MNHEY, SVGAGI. This CDR3 has 16 amino acids. CDR3 region: CASSYSRDRVTQPQHF. CDR3 nucleotides: TGTGCCAGCAGTTACTCGCGGGACAGGGTAACTCAGCCCCAGCATTTT.

The V and J genes are TRBV15 and TRBJ1-1; D is perhaps TRBD1 (5 bases). Per the germline V gene, CDR1 is LNHNV and CDR2 is YYDKDF (reference sequence). This CDR3 is 15 amino acids long. The V gene lost 5 bases and the J gene lost 0 bases, with 13 bases spanning the gap. For the CDR3, the DNA is TGTGCCACCAGCTCAACGACAGCCATGAACACTGAAGCTTTCTTT. This gives the protein CATSSTTAMNTEAFF.

The rearrangement links TRBV5-8 to TRBJ2-7; TRBD2 is a possible D gene (6 bases). This CDR3 contains 13 residues. The germline V and J ends were trimmed by 4 bases and 3 bases, with 11 bases remaining between them. In germline, CDR1 is SGHTS, CDR2 YDEGEE. The CDR3 loop reads CASSRGFVYEQYF. CDR3 coding DNA: TGTGCCAGCAGCCGGGGGTTCGTCTACGAGCAGTACTTC. Together with reference TRBV5-8 and TRBJ2-7, the CDR3 gives the full variable domain: EAGVTQSPTHLIKTRGQQATLRCSPISGHTSVYWYQQALGLGLQFLLWYDEGEERNRGNFPPRFSGRQFPNYSSELNVNALELEDSALYLCASSRGFVYEQYFGPGTRLTVT.

Details on this clone: At one boundary the junction diverges from the germline segment, which might be a read error. This chain uses TRBV7-2 with TRBJ2-1; the match to TRBD2 covers 7 bases. This CDR3 comprises 17 residues. CDR1 is SGHTA, CDR2 FQGNSA, per germline. CDR3 sequence reads: CASSLVVGWGGRNERFF. The CDR3, as DNA: TGTGCCAGCAGCTTAGTTGTTGGGTGGGGGGGTCGCAATGAGCGGTTCTTC.